Below, 22 T cell receptor beta chains from the same sample are listed, as sequenced in a study of CD8 T cells in Susac syndrome. The RNA input was about 0.5 to 1 ug, and it was reverse transcribed with random hexamers. TCRdb independently ran MiXCR on the immunoSEQ multiplex PCR reads; one entry per CDR3 protein. The sample has about 300,000 distinct CDR3 sequences; about 92% are singletons. The sequencing input was CD4+ T cells from PBMCs. The receptors stem from a human donor with multiple sclerosis.

The chain is built from TRBV4-3 and TRBJ2-7; D uncertain. Trimming cost V 0 bases and J 6 bases, with 6 bases left between them. CDR1 LGHNA and CDR2 YSLEER come from the germline V gene. This CDR3 is 12 amino acids long. The CDR3 spells CASSQDRFEQYF. For the CDR3, the DNA is TGCGCCAGCAGCCAAGATCGGTTCGAGCAGTACTTC.

DNA for the CDR3: TGTGCCAGCTCATCCCGGGCCAATCCCCTCCTTGACTCTGGGGCCAACGTCCTGACTTTC. Protein sequence: CASSSRANPLLDSGANVLTF. The chain recombines TRBV18 with TRBJ2-6; D is uncertain. This CDR3 has 20 amino acids. Germline loops: CDR1 KGHSH, CDR2 LQKENI. V lost 5 bases, J lost 0 bases, and 23 bases lay in between.

The chain employs TRBV6-6 and TRBJ1-6; 9 positions agree with TRBD1. This CDR3 is 16 amino acids long. Looked up from germline, CDR1 is MNHNY and CDR2 is SVGAGI (reference sequence). V lost 2 bases, J lost 11 bases, and 10 bases stayed unmatched. CDR3 in amino acids: CASSYAGTGPIAPLHF. The CDR3 bases are TGTGCCAGCAGTTACGCCGGGACAGGGCCGATCGCACCCCTCCACTTT.

The CDR3 sequence is CASSPELGSGANVLTF. The DNA of the CDR3 is TGTGCCAGCTCACCAGAGTTGGGCTCTGGGGCCAACGTCCTGACTTTC. This chain connects TRBV18 to TRBJ2-6, with unresolved D. The CDR3 has 16 amino acids. V was clipped by 2 bases and J by 0 bases, with 8 bases between them. CDR1 is KGHSH, CDR2 LQKENI, per germline.

The gene calls are TRBV5-5 and TRBJ2-2; D is undetermined. The CDR3 totals 12 residues. Trimming cost V 1 base and J 8 bases, with 6 bases left between them. Germline V gene lookup returns CDR1 SGHKS and CDR2 YYEKEE (reference sequence). CDR3 sequence (DNA): TGTGCCAGCAGCTTGATTCTTGGGGAGCTGTTTTTT. It specifies CASSLILGELFF.

The chain joins TRBV10-3 to TRBJ1-5; TRBD1 might be the D (5 bases). Germline V gene lookup returns CDR1 ENHRY and CDR2 SYGVKD. V shed 6 bases and J shed 4 bases, with 10 bases lying between them. The CDR3 is 13 amino acids. For the CDR3, the DNA is TGTGCCATCAGCCGGGACTTAAATCAGCCCCAGCATTTT. Translated, it gives CAISRDLNQPQHF.

V usage is TRBV7-8 and J usage is TRBJ2-7; D uncertain. Trimming cost V 1 base and J 3 bases, with 10 bases left between them. Germline V gene data show CDR1 as SGHVS and CDR2 as FQNEAQ. The CDR3 consists of 14 residues. CDR3 DNA: TGTGCCAGCAGCTTAGTAGTAGGCTTCTACGAGCAGTACTTC. It specifies CASSLVVGFYEQYF. The variable domain in full, with the rest retrieved from reference TRBV7-8 and TRBJ2-7, is GAGVSQSPRYKVAKRGQDVALRCDPISGHVSLFWYQQALGQGPEFLTYFQNEAQLDKSGLPSDRFFAERPEGSVSTLKIQRTQQEDSAVYLCASSLVVGFYEQYFGPGTRLTVT.

The V and J genes are TRBV23-1 and TRBJ1-1; D gene uncertain. TRBV23-1 counts as an open reading frame of uncertain function. This CDR3 has 14 residues. V lost 2 bases and J lost 0, with 7 bases in between. This chain's CDR3 is CASSQGNMNTEAFF. The CDR3 nucleotides read TGCGCCAGCAGTCAAGGGAATATGAACACTGAAGCTTTCTTT.

A note on this clonotype: The junction shows a germline mismatch at one end, possibly a read error. The chain joins TRBV3-1 to TRBJ1-1; D is ambiguous. Germline CDR1 LGHDT, CDR2 YNNKEL (reference sequence). The CDR3 is 13 amino acids. The CDR3 loop is CASSQGFGTGAFF. CDR3 bases: TGTGCCAGCAGCCAAGGGTTCGGCACTGGAGCTTTCTTT.

The chain is built from TRBV5-6 and TRBJ2-2; D is unclear. Trimming removed 5 bases from V and 6 bases from J, with 14 bases in between. Germline V gene data show CDR1 as SGHDT and CDR2 as YYEEEE. CDR3 size: 14 residues. The CDR3 DNA reads as TGTGCCAGCAGACCACGCGGTCGTCCCGGGGAGCTGTTTTTT. This translates into CASRPRGRPGELFF.

This rearrangement joins TRBV18 to TRBJ1-2, with D uncertain. Trimming took off 3 bases at V and 0 bases at J, with 11 bases between the two ends. CDR3 length: 15 residues. CDR1 and CDR2 from the germline V gene are KGHSH and LQKENI. This CDR3 reads CASSPGGLSNYGYTF. The CDR3 DNA follows: TGTGCCAGCTCACCGGGCGGACTCTCTAACTATGGCTACACCTTC.

V is TRBV9 and J is TRBJ2-3; D perhaps matches TRBD2 (5 bases). The CDR3 sequence is 14 residues long. Looked up from germline, CDR1 is SGDLS and CDR2 is YYNGEE. The V and J ends lost 1 base and 3 bases respectively, with 9 bases between them. The CDR3 DNA follows: TGTGCCAGCAGCGTAAGCGGAGCGACAGATACGCAGTATTTT. Its protein product is CASSVSGATDTQYF. The full variable domain, with the rest looked up from reference TRBV9 and TRBJ2-3, is DSGVTQTPKHLITATGQRVTLRCSPRSGDLSVYWYQQSLDQGLQFLIQYYNGEERAKGNILERFSAQQFPDLHSELNLSSLELGDSALYFCASSVSGATDTQYFGPGTRLTVL.

The chain joins TRBV5-1 to TRBJ1-2; 8 bases are shared with TRBD1. The CDR3 loop spans 14 amino acids. V dropped 7 bases and J dropped 5; count of bases not matched to a gene: 10. From germline, CDR1 is SGHRS and CDR2 YFSETQ. CDR3 bases: TGCGCCAGCCGACAGGACAGGGTTCGGTATGGCTACACCTTC. Amino acids: CASRQDRVRYGYTF.

This chain connects TRBV18 to TRBJ2-5; D not resolved. V dropped 3 bases and J dropped 1 base, with 3 bases sitting between them. CDR3 length: 12 residues. Germline-derived CDR1 and CDR2 are KGHSH and LQKENI. In DNA, the CDR3 is TGTGCCAGCTCACCGTCCCAAGAGACCCAGTACTTC. This translates into CASSPSQETQYF.

This chain links TRBV6-1 with TRBJ1-2; D perhaps matches TRBD1 (5 bases). Trimming took 8 bases from V and 5 from J, leaving 21 bases between them. Germline V CDR1 and CDR2: MNHNS, SASEGT. The CDR3 runs to 15 residues. CDR3 coding DNA: TGTGCCAGCGTTTTCGAGGTTCGGGACCCTTATGGCTACACCTTC. It specifies CASVFEVRDPYGYTF.

This clonotype appeared once. The chain joins TRBV7-2 to TRBJ2-2, with 9 bases aligning to TRBD1. V was pared by 2 bases and J by 5 bases, with 6 bases of the junction left unmatched. The germline gives CDR1 SGHTA, CDR2 FQGNSA. The CDR3 has 16 amino acids. CDR3 region: CASSLLGTGRTGELFF. The DNA for the CDR3 is TGTGCCAGCAGCTTACTCGGGACAGGGAGAACCGGGGAGCTGTTTTTT.

The chain combines TRBV6-5 with TRBJ2-2; either TRBD1 or TRBD2 may fit D (5 bases each). The CDR3 totals 15 residues. Looked up from germline, CDR1 is MNHEY and CDR2 is SVGAGI. V lost 6 bases to trimming and J lost 7 bases, with 18 bases between them. CDR3 sequence reads: CASRTPGRVGGELFF. CDR3 sequence (DNA): TGTGCCAGCAGAACACCGGGACGAGTCGGCGGGGAGCTGTTTTTT.

The gene calls are TRBV19 and TRBJ1-4; D unresolved. The CDR3 loop spans 14 amino acids. Germline CDR1 LNHDA, CDR2 SQIVND (reference sequence). V lost 7 bases to trimming and J lost 3 bases, with 12 bases between them. The CDR3 DNA is TGTGCCAGTACCGCGCAGGTGGCTAATGAAAAACTGTTTTTT. Its protein is CASTAQVANEKLFF.

A few counts support this clonotype. J is TRBJ1-2 and V is TRBV30, with TRBD1 matching over 8 bases. Germline CDR1 is GTSNPN and CDR2 is SVGIG (reference sequence). The CDR3 is 13 amino acids. With 1 base clipped from V and 7 bases from J, the junction kept 5 bases outside the gene matches. The CDR3, as DNA: TGTGCCTGGAGTGAGACAGGGGTAACTGGCTACACCTTC. Amino acids: CAWSETGVTGYTF.

The CDR3 bases are TGTGCCGCTGGGGCTAACTATGGCTACACCTTC. As protein: CAAGANYGYTF. The V and J genes are TRBV6-5 and TRBJ1-2; the D is unclear. V gave up 11 bases and J gave up 0 bases, with 7 bases separating them. Germline assignment: CDR1 MNHEY and CDR2 SVGAGI. The CDR3 sequence is 11 residues long.

This clonotype came up once. The V and J genes are TRBV10-3 and TRBJ2-3; TRBD1 aligns across 7 bases. The ends lost 6 bases at V and 0 bases at J; junction bases unmatched: 6. Germline CDR1 is ENHRY and CDR2 is SYGVKD. The CDR3 is 15 amino acids. Here the CDR3 reads CAIRGGTASTDTQYF. As DNA, the CDR3 is TGTGCCATCAGGGGTGGGACAGCTAGCACAGATACGCAGTATTTT.

This clonotype occurred once. J is TRBJ1-2 and V is TRBV7-2; 9 positions match TRBD1. CDR1 SGHTA and CDR2 FQGNSA come from the germline V gene. V was pared by 5 bases and J by 1 base, with 5 bases of the junction left unmatched. This CDR3 comprises 15 residues. CDR3 nucleotide sequence: TGTGCCAGCAGCCCGCGGACAGGGGATAACTATGGCTACACCTTC. This gives the protein CASSPRTGDNYGYTF.